A selection of T cell receptor beta chains follows, all from one sample in a study of cytotoxic CD8 clonotypes in ibrutinib-treated CLL. Profiling relied on immunoSEQ multiplex PCR, and the TCRdb table lists in-frame clones only, not all of them. The sample lists about 300,000 clones; around 76% were seen once. Sequencing used PBMCs, obtained at disease progression, from a patient treated with ibrutinib. The receptors were gathered from a human donor with chronic lymphocytic leukemia. Both conserved end residues are part of each CDR3. The D gene is left open where the match is weak. Size is omitted from some rows. Given values are once, few, many or a class for expanded clones.

clone_size j_call d_call v_call cdr3_aa cdr3_nt
. TRBJ2-1 . TRBV20-1 CSAHRAHEQFF TGCAGTGCCCACAGGGCCCATGAGCAGTTCTTC
once TRBJ2-7 . TRBV2 CATPLEFGDEQYF TGTGCCACCCCACTAGAGTTTGGGGACGAGCAGTACTTC
. TRBJ2-7 TRBD1 TRBV10-1 CASSQQGKPYEQYF TGCGCCAGCAGTCAACAGGGGAAACCGTACGAGCAGTACTTC
. TRBJ1-2 TRBD1 TRBV5-1 CASTRYAWTGGIKGYTF TGCGCCAGCACTAGATACGCGTGGACAGGGGGCATCAAGGGCTACACCTTC
. TRBJ1-6 . TRBV7-9 CAGTSGNSPLHF TGTGCCGGGACCAGTGGCAATTCACCCCTCCACTTT
. TRBJ2-3 TRBD1 TRBV29-1 CSVSRTGGGDTQYF TGCAGCGTTTCAAGGACAGGGGGAGGAGATACGCAGTATTTT
. TRBJ1-2 TRBD1 TRBV7-9 CASSPPGQRSYGYTF TGTGCCAGCAGCCCACCGGGACAGAGAAGCTATGGCTACACCTTC
few TRBJ2-1 . TRBV14 CASSRGMGNEQFF TGTGCCAGCAGCAGGGGAATGGGCAATGAGCAGTTCTTC
once TRBJ2-7 . TRBV9 CASSVDPTPTRSYEQYF TGTGCCAGCAGCGTAGACCCGACTCCCACTCGGTCCTACGAGCAGTACTTC
few TRBJ2-7 TRBD1 TRBV10-1 CASSEGTGGVYEQYF TGCGCCAGCAGTGAAGGAACAGGGGGAGTCTACGAGCAGTACTTC
. TRBJ1-2 TRBD1 TRBV5-8 CASSRTGANGYTF TGTGCCAGCAGCCGGACAGGGGCAAATGGCTACACCTTC
. TRBJ2-7 TRBD1 TRBV6-1 CASSGPHRGRKFYEQYF TGTGCCAGCAGTGGCCCCCACAGGGGGCGAAAATTCTACGAGCAGTACTTC
. TRBJ1-1 TRBD1 TRBV18 CASSPTGVTEAFF TGTGCCAGCTCACCGACAGGGGTAACTGAAGCTTTCTTT
. TRBJ2-2 . TRBV7-9 CASSLASQTGRSGELFF TGTGCCAGCAGCTTAGCGTCCCAGACAGGGAGGAGCGGGGAGCTGTTTTTT
. TRBJ2-3 . TRBV2 CANSEALGDSRTDTQYF TGTGCCAACAGTGAAGCGCTCGGAGACAGCCGCACAGATACGCAGTATTTT
. TRBJ1-2 . TRBV5-6 CASSLGAGPYGYTF TGTGCCAGCAGCTTGGGGGCAGGGCCCTATGGCTACACCTTC
. TRBJ2-4 . TRBV5-1 CASSLAVTAIQYF TGCGCCAGCAGCTTGGCAGTGACGGCCATTCAGTACTTC
. TRBJ2-5 . TRBV5-1 CASSLGGVSQETQYF TGCGCCAGCAGCTTGGGGGGAGTAAGCCAAGAGACCCAGTACTTC
. TRBJ2-3 . TRBV7-6 CASSIGPTDTQYF TGTGCCAGCAGCATTGGACCTACAGATACGCAGTATTTT
. TRBJ1-2 TRBD1 TRBV5-6 CASSLRYPGQGKVF TGTGCCAGCAGCCTCCGTTACCCGGGACAGGGAAAGGTTTTC
. TRBJ2-7 . TRBV27 CASRAPGYYEQYF TGTGCCAGCAGGGCCCCTGGATACTACGAGCAGTACTTC
. TRBJ2-2 TRBD2 TRBV5-1 CASSMGLAGTGELFF TGCGCCAGCAGCATGGGACTAGCGGGAACCGGGGAGCTGTTTTTT
once TRBJ2-2 TRBD1 TRBV15 CATSRGGTGNTGELFF TGTGCCACCAGCAGAGGCGGGACAGGAAACACCGGGGAGCTGTTTTTT
once TRBJ1-1 . TRBV6-5 CASRRGNTEAFF TGTGCCAGCAGGAGAGGGAACACTGAAGCTTTCTTT
. TRBJ2-7 . TRBV5-1 CASSLGGAWSYEQYF TGCGCCAGCAGCTTGGGGGGTGCGTGGTCGTACGAGCAGTACTTC
. TRBJ2-5 . TRBV28 CASSLFGSQETQYF TGTGCCAGCAGTTTATTTGGAAGCCAAGAGACCCAGTACTTC
. TRBJ2-5 TRBD1 TRBV18 CASSPDRGVETQYF TGTGCCAGCTCACCCGACAGGGGTGTGGAGACCCAGTACTTC
. TRBJ2-5 . TRBV20-1 CGGPYQETQYF TGCGGGGGGCCGTACCAAGAGACCCAGTACTTC
. TRBJ1-2 . TRBV29-1 CSVERTVYGYTF TGCAGCGTTGAAAGGACAGTGTATGGCTACACCTTC
. TRBJ2-1 . TRBV6-4 CASSEGTYHNEQFF TGTGCCAGCAGTGAGGGGACTTATCACAATGAGCAGTTCTTC
once TRBJ1-5 TRBD1 TRBV7-9 CASSLGTGELLLGNQPQHF TGTGCCAGCAGCTTAGGGACAGGGGAGTTACTTCTAGGCAATCAGCCCCAGCATTTT
. TRBJ1-2 . TRBV5-6 CASSFGALLNYGYTF TGTGCCAGCAGCTTCGGCGCACTTCTTAACTATGGCTACACCTTC
once TRBJ2-3 TRBD1 TRBV18 CASSSIPMGQRTDTQYF TGTGCCAGCTCCTCCATTCCCATGGGACAGAGAACAGATACGCAGTATTTT
. TRBJ2-3 . TRBV6-5 CASSASTDTQYF TGTGCCAGCAGTGCTAGCACAGATACGCAGTATTTT
. TRBJ2-3 TRBD1 TRBV2 CASGGDRVVTDTQYF TGTGCCAGCGGAGGGGACAGGGTAGTTACAGATACGCAGTATTTT
. TRBJ2-3 . TRBV11-3 CASSPRASTDTQYF TGTGCCAGCAGCCCTAGGGCTAGCACAGATACGCAGTATTTT
few TRBJ2-3 TRBD2 TRBV10-3 CAISEERGATDTQYF TGTGCCATCAGTGAGGAGCGGGGGGCCACAGATACGCAGTATTTT